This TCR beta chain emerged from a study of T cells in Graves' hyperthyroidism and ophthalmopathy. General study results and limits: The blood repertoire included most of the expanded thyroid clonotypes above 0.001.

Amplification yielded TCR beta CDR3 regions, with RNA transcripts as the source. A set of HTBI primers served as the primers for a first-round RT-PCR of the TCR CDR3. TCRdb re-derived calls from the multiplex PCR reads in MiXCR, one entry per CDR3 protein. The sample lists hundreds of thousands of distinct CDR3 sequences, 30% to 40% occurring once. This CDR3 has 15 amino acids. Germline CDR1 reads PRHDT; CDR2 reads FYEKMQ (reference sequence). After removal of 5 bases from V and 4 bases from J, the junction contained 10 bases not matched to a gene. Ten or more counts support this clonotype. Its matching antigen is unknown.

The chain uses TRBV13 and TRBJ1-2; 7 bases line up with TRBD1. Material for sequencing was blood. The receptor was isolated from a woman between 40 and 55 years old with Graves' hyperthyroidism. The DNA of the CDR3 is TGTGCCAGCAGCCTCGGGACAGCGCGGAGCTATGGCTACACCTTC. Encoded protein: CASSLGTARSYGYTF.